The following is a T cell receptor beta chain sequence with its context. The record originates from a study of blood T cell repertoires in COVID-19. Whole-study context: Collection of acute and convalescent COVID-19 samples took place in the United States, Italy and Spain. The analysed material was cDNA or gDNA that came from T cells, B-cell-depleted T cells, or PBMCs.

V was clipped by 5 bases and J by 1 base, with 8 bases between them. The CDR3 length is 13 residues. Germline CDR1 and CDR2: SGHNT and YENEEA. In the study's own analysis: Amplification of reference gene primers provided the estimated nucleated cell counts. Produced via immunoSEQ multiplex PCR; TCRdb's table is partial and in-frame only. V, J and clone size are taken as reported in that table, and D and trimming were inferred from the DNA itself. The repertoire holds 75,000 to 95,000 clones, around 83% seen once, with under 35% in the top ten. The sample comprised peripheral blood. The sequence derives from a human donor in a cohort sampled during active COVID-19. The J gene is TRBJ1-1, the V gene TRBV11-3; D unresolved. CDR3 DNA sequence: TGTGCCAGCAGCCGTAACAAGAACACTGAAGCTTTCTTT. It encodes CASSRNKNTEAFF.